One and the same sample provided the 30 T cell receptor beta chains below, sequenced in a study of regulatory T cells in long-lasting Graves disease. Noted time point: persistent/refractory GD, antithyroid drugs over 5 years with positive TRAb. PBMC-extracted RNA yielded the TCR library. With iRepertoire HTBI primers and Arm-PCR of CDR3 regions, TCR beta libraries were built. TCRdb reanalysed the multiplex PCR reads using MiXCR and keeps one entry per CDR3 protein. The table includes about 470,000 distinct CDR3 sequences, roughly a fifth detected once. The material sequenced was peripheral blood mononuclear cells (PBMCs), taken when the disease was refractory, from a patient treated with antithyroid drugs. These receptors came from a female donor with Graves disease.

This clonotype was recorded a few times. The V gene is TRBV11-2, the J gene TRBJ2-5, with D perhaps TRBD1 or TRBD2 (6 bases each). V lost 0 bases to trimming and J lost 2 bases, with 19 bases between them. Germline lookup yields CDR1 SGHAT and CDR2 FQNNGV. This CDR3 is 18 amino acids long. CDR3 sequence reads: CASSLDLGGLGEQETQYF. The CDR3 DNA follows: TGTGCCAGCAGCTTAGATCTTGGGGGGCTCGGGGAGCAAGAGACCCAGTACTTC.

This clonotype showed up many times. The chain recombines TRBV12-3 or TRBV12-4 with TRBJ1-5, with D maybe TRBD1 (5 bases). Trimming cost V 1 base and J 3 bases, with 13 bases left between them. The CDR3 consists of 16 residues. In DNA, the CDR3 is TGTGCCAGCAGTTTAGGGGGGTTTGGGAACAATCAGCCCCAGCATTTT. This sequence encodes CASSLGGFGNNQPQHF.

This clonotype occurred many times. V gene TRBV6-1 combines with J gene TRBJ1-5; D possibly corresponds to TRBD1 (6 bases). The CDR3 is 15 amino acids. With 7 bases removed from V and 4 bases from J, the gap between germline ends came to 17 bases. Germline CDR1 and CDR2: MNHNS and SASEGT. This CDR3 is CASKTDRWENQPQHF. The CDR3 DNA sequence: TGTGCCAGCAAAACCGACAGGTGGGAAAATCAGCCCCAGCATTTT.

The gene calls are TRBV30 and TRBJ1-3; D is undetermined. In germline, CDR1 is GTSNPN, CDR2 SVGIG (reference sequence). V was trimmed by 2 bases and J by 0 bases, leaving 8 bases between them. This CDR3 has 14 amino acids. The CDR3 sequence: CAWSHGVSGNTIYF. In DNA, the CDR3 is TGTGCCTGGAGTCACGGAGTCTCTGGAAACACCATATATTTT.

The chain couples TRBV4-1 to TRBJ2-2; 9 bases map to TRBD1. There are 16 residues in the CDR3. Germline assignment: CDR1 MGHRA and CDR2 YSYEKL. V shed 1 base, J shed 4 bases, and the junction held 4 bases outside the gene matches. CDR3 in amino acids: CASSQGTGVVTGELFF. CDR3 nucleotide sequence: TGCGCCAGCAGCCAAGGGACAGGGGTGGTCACCGGGGAGCTGTTTTTT.

As to this clonotype: Possible read error: a much larger clone is one base away. V and J are TRBV28 and TRBJ1-1; TRBD1 aligns across 8 bases. The CDR3 is made up of 16 amino acids. CDR1 is MDHEN, CDR2 SYDVKM, per germline. V gave up 5 bases and J gave up 3 bases; unmatched junction bases: 11. CDR3 nucleotides: TGTGCCAGCAGTATAACAGGGGGACTTTGGGACACTGAAGCTTTCTTT. This encodes CASSITGGLWDTEAFF.

The V and J genes are TRBV19 and TRBJ1-4; D is perhaps TRBD1 (6 bases). Trimming stripped 2 bases from V and 7 bases from J, with 23 bases between. Germline V CDR1 and CDR2: LNHDA, SQIVND (reference sequence). The CDR3 loop spans 18 amino acids. In DNA form, the CDR3 reads TGTGCCAGTAGTATAAGCGCGACGACAGGAGCTGGCGGTGAAAAACTGTTTTTT. Translated, it gives CASSISATTGAGGEKLFF.

This clonotype was observed a few times. The chain links TRBV19 to TRBJ1-1; D perhaps matches TRBD1 (5 bases). The CDR3 loop spans 13 amino acids. Germline assignment: CDR1 LNHDA and CDR2 SQIVND (reference sequence). The V and J ends lost 4 bases and 1 base respectively, with 7 bases between them. The DNA of the CDR3 is TGTGCCAGTAGTACAACAGGGAACACTGAAGCTTTCTTT. It yields the protein CASSTTGNTEAFF.

This clonotype was observed many times. The chain carries TRBV27 and TRBJ1-5; possibly TRBD1 for D (5 bases). This CDR3 has 14 residues. Looked up from germline, CDR1 is MNHEY and CDR2 is SMNVEV (reference sequence). The ends were cut back, 5 bases at V and 3 bases at J, with 11 bases in the middle. The DNA for the CDR3 is TGTGCCAGCAGTCCCCAGGGAAACAATCAGCCCCAGCATTTT. Translated, it gives CASSPQGNNQPQHF.

This clonotype occurred a few times. V gene TRBV28 combines with J gene TRBJ2-5; 10 bases align to TRBD1. Germline CDR1 and CDR2: MDHEN and SYDVKM. This CDR3 comprises 18 residues. V lost 5 bases to trimming and J lost 2 bases; unmatched junction nucleotides: 14. The CDR3 nucleotides read TGTGCCAGCAGTCTTACCCACATCCGGACAGGGGGGCAAGAGACCCAGTACTTC. Amino acid sequence: CASSLTHIRTGGQETQYF.

This clonotype was counted between two and nine times. V is TRBV27 and J is TRBJ2-6, with D perhaps matching TRBD2 (7 bases). With 4 bases removed from V and 11 bases from J, the gap between germline ends came to 15 bases. Germline values: CDR1 MNHEY, CDR2 SMNVEV (reference sequence). The CDR3 length is 14 residues. Written as DNA, the CDR3 is TGTGCCAGCAGTTGGAAGGGGGGGGTAGACGTCCTGACTTTC. This gives the protein CASSWKGGVDVLTF.

This clonotype was seen only a few times. This sequence may be a read error, since a much larger clone differs from it by one base. V gene TRBV6-1 combines with J gene TRBJ1-2; the match to TRBD1 covers 8 bases. Germline trimming cut 10 bases from V and 8 bases from J; bases unmatched to any gene: 9. This CDR3 is built from 12 residues. From germline, CDR1 is MNHNS and CDR2 SASEGT. CDR3 bases: TGTGCCAACAGGGGGGGAACTGGCGGCTACACCTTC. This encodes CANRGGTGGYTF.

The V call is TRBV5-1, the J call TRBJ2-5, with a weak D call TRBD1 (6 bases). The V end lost 4 bases, the J end lost 2 bases, and 15 bases lay between the germline ends. Germline V gene sequence: CDR1 SGHRS, CDR2 YFSETQ. The CDR3 has 15 amino acids. CDR3 nucleotides: TGCGCCAGCAGCGTCGGGACAAGATTACAAGAGACCCAGTACTTC. It encodes CASSVGTRLQETQYF.

This clonotype was observed once. The chain combines TRBV7-9 with TRBJ2-7, with TRBD2 matching over 12 bases. The ends lost 5 bases at V and 5 bases at J; junction bases unmatched: 16. This CDR3 has 18 amino acids. In germline, CDR1 is SEHNR, CDR2 FQNEAQ (reference sequence). The CDR3 sequence is CASSPGLAGPRGVDEQYF. Written as DNA, the CDR3 is TGTGCCAGCAGCCCAGGACTAGCGGGGCCCCGAGGTGTCGACGAGCAGTACTTC.

This clonotype was counted at least ten times. The gene calls are TRBV6-1 and TRBJ1-1; D is unclear. Looked up from germline, CDR1 is MNHNS and CDR2 is SASEGT. V gave up 7 bases and J gave up 1 base, with 13 bases separating them. This CDR3 has 14 amino acids. Written as DNA, the CDR3 is TGTGCCAGCACCCTAGGACGGAAGAACACTGAAGCTTTCTTT. Protein sequence: CASTLGRKNTEAFF.

CDR3 DNA sequence: TGTGCCAGCAGTCTACCGGGGCCTACCGTAGATGAGCAGTTCTTC. Its protein product is CASSLPGPTVDEQFF. The J gene is TRBJ2-1, the V gene TRBV28, with D possibly being TRBD1 or TRBD2 (5 bases each). The CDR3 has 15 residues. Germline assignment: CDR1 MDHEN and CDR2 SYDVKM. V lost 5 bases, J lost 8 bases, and 19 bases lay in between. The full variable domain, with the rest looked up from reference TRBV28 and TRBJ2-1, is DVKVTQSSRYLVKRTGEKVFLECVQDMDHENMFWYRQDPGLGLRLIYFSYDVKMKEKGDIPEGYSVSREKKERFSLILESASTNQTSMYLCASSLPGPTVDEQFFGPGTRLTVL.

This clonotype was counted at least ten times. CDR3 sequence: CASSPTRDQPQHF. The CDR3 DNA follows: TGTGCCAGCAGCCCCACCAGGGATCAGCCCCAGCATTTT. The chain joins TRBV12-3 or TRBV12-4 to TRBJ1-5; TRBD1 is a possible D gene (5 bases). The CDR3 covers 13 residues. Deletions cut 6 bases from V and 5 bases from J, with 11 bases between.

This clonotype was seen at least ten times. The gene calls are TRBV12-3 or TRBV12-4 and TRBJ2-4; 11 bases are shared with TRBD1. The CDR3 extends over 15 amino acids. V trimming: 8 bases; J trimming: 1 base; junction bases outside the gene matches: 4. The CDR3 DNA follows: TGTGCCAGCGGACAGGGGGCGATGGCCAAAAACATTCAGTACTTC. Its translation is CASGQGAMAKNIQYF.

The chain uses TRBV6-1 and TRBJ1-3; D is unclear. Germline assignment: CDR1 MNHNS and CDR2 SASEGT. V lost 1 base, J lost 0 bases, and 7 bases lay in between. The CDR3 consists of 15 residues. CDR3 in amino acids: CASSEGASSGNTIYF. CDR3 coding DNA: TGTGCCAGCAGTGAAGGGGCTTCCTCTGGAAACACCATATATTTT.

There are a few counts of this clonotype. The gene calls are TRBV28 and TRBJ2-1; 8 nucleotides agree with TRBD2. Germline lookup yields CDR1 MDHEN and CDR2 SYDVKM. J gave up 3 bases and V 4 bases, and 11 bases lay outside the gene matches. This CDR3 is built from 17 residues. CDR3 nucleotides: TGTGCCAGCAGTTACGCCTGGCGGCGGGGGGACTACAATGAGCAGTTCTTC. Protein: CASSYAWRRGDYNEQFF.

This clonotype showed up just a few times. The J gene is TRBJ1-4, the V gene TRBV3-1, with 7 bases identical to TRBD1. Unmatched junction bases numbered 11, after V lost 5 bases and J lost 8 bases. Germline V gene data show CDR1 as LGHDT and CDR2 as YNNKEL (reference sequence). The CDR3 runs to 15 residues. In DNA form, the CDR3 reads TGTGCCAGCAGCTTCCGACAGGGCGAGAACGAAAAACTGTTTTTT. This encodes CASSFRQGENEKLFF.

For this clonotype: Possible read error: a much larger clone is one base away. The chain links TRBV28 to TRBJ1-2; D uncertain. This CDR3 has 12 residues. Germline CDR1 MDHEN, CDR2 SYDVKM. The DNA of the CDR3 is TGTGCCGGCAGTTTTTGGTATTATGGCTACACCTTC. Its translation is CAGSFWYYGYTF.

This clonotype was detected ten times or more. V gene TRBV3-1 combines with J gene TRBJ1-4; unclear D gene. Deletions cut 1 base from V and 6 bases from J, with 9 bases between. This CDR3 comprises 14 residues. Germline CDR1 reads LGHDT; CDR2 reads YNNKEL (reference sequence). The CDR3 DNA follows: TGTGCCAGCAGCCAAGGTCAGACCCATGAAAAACTGTTTTTT. Amino acid sequence: CASSQGQTHEKLFF. The whole variable domain, remainder taken from reference TRBV3-1 and TRBJ1-4, is DTAVSQTPKYLVTQMGNDKSIKCEQNLGHDTMYWYKQDSKKFLKIMFSYNNKELIINETVPNRFSPKSPDKAHLNLHINSLELGDSAVYFCASSQGQTHEKLFFGSGTQLSVL.

In its sample, this clonotype was seen many times. The chain couples TRBV7-2 to TRBJ2-7; 10 bases are a match to TRBD1. J lost 3 bases, V lost 6 bases, and 8 bases had no gene match. This CDR3 region has 15 residues. Per the germline V gene, CDR1 is SGHTA and CDR2 is FQGNSA. In DNA form, the CDR3 reads TGTGCCAGCAGTGTTACCGGGACAGGGGACTACGAGCAGTACTTC. Encoded protein: CASSVTGTGDYEQYF.

The sample holds a few counts of this clonotype. The J gene is TRBJ2-2, the V gene TRBV3-1; the D is unclear. This CDR3 spans 13 amino acids. The ends were cut back, 7 bases at V and 6 bases at J, with 12 bases in the middle. Germline values: CDR1 LGHDT, CDR2 YNNKEL (reference sequence). The CDR3 spells CASTRAFSGELFF. The CDR3 coding sequence is TGTGCCAGCACCCGGGCATTCTCCGGGGAGCTGTTTTTT.

The gene calls are TRBV7-9 and TRBJ1-2; weak D call: TRBD1 (6 bases). The CDR3 is 16 residues long. The germline V gene encodes CDR1 SEHNR and CDR2 FQNEAQ (reference sequence). V shed 2 bases and J shed 4 bases, with 17 bases lying between them. The CDR3, as DNA: TGTGCCAGCAGCTTAACGGACAGCCCGGGGTCCTATGGCTACACCTTC. Translated, it gives CASSLTDSPGSYGYTF.

This clonotype was found a few times. The CDR3 nucleotides are TGTGCCAGCAGCTTGCCGCTTCTGGAGTTTCCGGAGACCCAGTACTTC. It codes for CASSLPLLEFPETQYF. The chain has TRBV7-9 and TRBJ2-5, with D unclear. Looked up from germline, CDR1 is SEHNR and CDR2 is FQNEAQ (reference sequence). The germline V and J ends were trimmed by 3 bases and 5 bases, with 19 bases remaining between them. The CDR3 is made up of 16 amino acids.

This clonotype was seen ten or more times. V is TRBV6-1 and J is TRBJ2-4, with D hard to call. The CDR3 loop spans 17 amino acids. The V end lost 6 bases, the J end lost 2 bases, and 20 bases lay between the germline ends. CDR1 and CDR2 (germline): MNHNS, SASEGT. CDR3 loop: CASRTLTFLGTKNIQYF. Written as DNA, the CDR3 is TGTGCCAGCAGGACCCTAACCTTCCTGGGAACCAAAAACATTCAGTACTTC.

Comment on this clonotype: Given a much more abundant clone one base away, this may be a read error. The V call is TRBV19, the J call TRBJ1-2; D gene unclear. The CDR3 spans 14 residues. The germline gives CDR1 LNHDA, CDR2 SQIVND (reference sequence). The CDR3 DNA is TGTGCCAGTAGTAAGGCCGGGCAGGCCTATGGCTACGCCTTC. Translated: CASSKAGQAYGYAF.

This clonotype was found many times. The chain links TRBV12-3 or TRBV12-4 to TRBJ2-5; 8 nucleotides match TRBD1. V lost 3 bases to trimming and J lost 4 bases; unmatched junction nucleotides: 7. The CDR3 totals 15 residues. The CDR3 DNA sequence: TGTGCCAGCAGTTTTTCAGGGGGCCGGGGAGAGACCCAGTACTTC. Amino acid sequence: CASSFSGGRGETQYF.